These 13 T cell receptor beta chains share one sample of origin, sequenced in a study of blood T cell repertoires in COVID-19. TCRdb keeps only in-frame clones here, not all; method: immunoSEQ multiplex PCR. The sample gives approximately 29,000 clones, about 88% of which show up once; more than 13% is in the top ten. The sample taken for sequencing was peripheral blood. These receptor sequences come from a human donor with active COVID-19. The donor label of this sample is uncertain.

The chain is built from TRBV7-2 and TRBJ2-3; TRBD2 matches at 8 bases. CDR3 length: 16 amino acids. The germline gives CDR1 SGHTA, CDR2 FQGNSA. V lost 1 base and J lost 4; bases outside the gene matches: 7. The DNA of the CDR3 is TGTGCCAGCAGCTTAGATACGGGGGGGCTCTCAGATACGCAGTATTTT. Its protein is CASSLDTGGLSDTQYF.

This chain links TRBV24-1 with TRBJ2-6, with D possibly matching TRBD2 (7 bases). Trimming took off 7 bases at V and 8 bases at J, with 20 bases between the two ends. The CDR3 spans 16 residues. Germline-derived CDR1 and CDR2 are KGHDR and SFDVKD. CDR3 DNA sequence: TGTGCCACCAGCCCGACGGGAGGCCGGGGGCCCAACGTCCTGACTTTC. It encodes CATSPTGGRGPNVLTF.

This chain joins TRBV29-1 and TRBJ2-5; a possible D gene is TRBD2 (5 bases). Germline V lookup: CDR1 SQVTM, CDR2 ANQGSEA. V lost 8 bases to trimming and J lost 5 bases, with 12 bases between them. CDR3 length: 11 residues. CDR3 nucleotide sequence: TGCAGCCTCGGGGTTTCGGAGACCCAGTACTTC. Amino acid sequence: CSLGVSETQYF.

The V gene is TRBV6-1, the J gene TRBJ2-1; 9 bases are shared with TRBD2. J lost 8 bases, V lost 2 bases, and 10 bases had no gene match. CDR1 is MNHNS and CDR2 is SASEGT in the germline V gene. There are 16 residues in the CDR3. DNA for the CDR3: TGTGCCAGCAGTGAACGTGGTGCGGGGGGGCTCGATGAGCAGTTCTTC. Encoded protein: CASSERGAGGLDEQFF.

This rearrangement joins TRBV6-5 to TRBJ1-1; tentatively, D is TRBD1 (5 bases). With 7 bases removed from V and 0 bases from J, the gap between germline ends came to 9 bases. CDR3 length: 13 residues. Per the germline V gene, CDR1 is MNHEY and CDR2 is SVGAGI. In DNA, the CDR3 is TGTGCCAGCAAAAAGACAGTGAACACTGAAGCTTTCTTT. Protein product: CASKKTVNTEAFF.

The J gene is TRBJ1-5, the V gene TRBV27; no reliable D call. The CDR3 length is 13 residues. Germline V gives CDR1 MNHEY, CDR2 SMNVEV (reference sequence). V lost 4 bases to trimming and J lost 4 bases, with 8 bases between them. The CDR3 DNA sequence: TGTGCCAGCAGTTGGGAGGTAAATCAGCCCCAGCATTTT. Amino acids: CASSWEVNQPQHF.

The rearrangement joins TRBV13 to TRBJ2-7; 9 nucleotides line up with TRBD1. The CDR3 runs to 13 residues. Unmatched junction bases numbered 2, after V lost 5 bases and J lost 3 bases. Germline loops: CDR1 PRHDT, CDR2 FYEKMQ (reference sequence). The CDR3 region has the DNA TGTGCCAGCAGCCCGGGACAGGGCTACGAGCAGTACTTC. It specifies CASSPGQGYEQYF.

The CDR3: CASSMQGNQPQHF. As DNA, the CDR3 is TGTGCCAGCAGTATGCAGGGAAATCAGCCCCAGCATTTT. The V and J genes are TRBV7-2 and TRBJ1-5; D is possibly TRBD1 (5 bases). This CDR3 region has 13 residues. The V gene lost 6 bases and the J gene lost 4 bases, with 10 bases spanning the gap. Germline CDR1 and CDR2: SGHTA and FQGNSA.

The chain links TRBV5-1 to TRBJ1-6; maybe TRBD1 (5 bases). Germline CDR1 SGHRS, CDR2 YFSETQ. The length of the CDR3 is 15 residues. The germline V and J ends were trimmed by 1 base and 7 bases, with 12 bases remaining between them. CDR3 residues: CASSLTEGRNSPLHF. The CDR3 coding sequence is TGCGCCAGCAGCTTGACTGAGGGGAGGAATTCACCCCTCCACTTT.

The rearrangement links TRBV7-2 to TRBJ2-5; D possibly corresponds to TRBD2 (6 bases). Trimming pared 8 bases from V and 9 bases from J, leaving 16 bases between. CDR1 SGHTA and CDR2 FQGNSA come from the germline V gene. The CDR3 length is 12 residues. The CDR3 DNA reads as TGTGCCAGCGGGGTCGGGGGACCGGCCCAGTACTTC. Translating gives CASGVGGPAQYF.

This CDR3 is CASSNTRRGTEAFF. CDR3 DNA: TGTGCCAGCAGCAACACCCGCAGGGGTACTGAAGCTTTCTTT. The gene calls are TRBV2 and TRBJ1-1, with a possible D match to TRBD1 (6 bases). V lost 6 bases, J lost 5 bases, and 16 bases lay in between. The CDR3 length is 14 residues. Germline V gene sequence: CDR1 SNHLY, CDR2 FYNNEI.

The chain has TRBV18 and TRBJ1-2, with a possible D match to TRBD1 (5 bases). The V end was cut by 1 base, the J end by 7 bases, with 13 bases between. Germline CDR1 reads KGHSH; CDR2 reads LQKENI. This CDR3 is 14 amino acids long. The CDR3 loop is CASSPRRQGSGYTF. DNA of the CDR3: TGTGCCAGCTCACCACGGCGGCAGGGTAGTGGCTACACCTTC.

The V call is TRBV7-2, the J call TRBJ1-5; 9 positions agree with TRBD1. V dropped 4 bases and J dropped 7; count of bases not matched to a gene: 8. CDR1 is SGHTA and CDR2 is FQGNSA in the germline V gene. CDR3 length: 15 amino acids. The CDR3: CASSSDRGWGQPQHF. The CDR3 coding sequence is TGTGCCAGCAGCTCGGACAGGGGTTGGGGGCAGCCCCAGCATTTT.